The 32 T cell receptor beta chains given below trace back to one sample, sequenced in a study of blood T cells in healthy people across ages. Sample-barcoded 5' priming and a J-beta primer mix drove a second PCR of about 6 to 12 cycles. From the 5' RACE reads, TCRdb called clonotypes with MiXCR, one entry per CDR3 protein. The table shows 920,000 or so distinct CDR3 sequences, with roughly 45% occurring only once. Material: blood. The receptors were sampled from a woman aged 60 to 75 in good health.

V is TRBV28 and J is TRBJ2-1; no clear D. The CDR3 runs to 15 residues. The V end lost 7 bases, the J end lost 4 bases, and 17 bases lay between the germline ends. CDR1 is MDHEN and CDR2 is SYDVKM in the germline V gene. As DNA, the CDR3 is TGTGCCAGCACCCGAGCCCTGGCGGATTACAATGAGCAGTTCTTC. Translation gives CASTRALADYNEQFF.

The V and J genes are TRBV9 and TRBJ2-1; D remains ambiguous. V lost 3 bases, J lost 0 bases, and 10 bases lay in between. The CDR3 spans 15 residues. From germline, CDR1 is SGDLS and CDR2 YYNGEE. In DNA form, the CDR3 reads TGTGCCAGCAGCGCCCGGACGGTCTCCTACAATGAGCAGTTCTTC. Translating gives CASSARTVSYNEQFF.

This clonotype was seen just once. V usage is TRBV14 and J usage is TRBJ2-1; D remains unclear. Trimming took 0 bases from V and 5 from J, leaving 17 bases between them. The germline V gene has CDR1 SGHDN and CDR2 FVKESK. The CDR3 is made up of 17 amino acids. CDR3 bases: TGTGCCAGCAGCCAAGAGGGTGGCGCCCTGTATGACAATGAGCAGTTCTTC. Translated: CASSQEGGALYDNEQFF.

On this clonotype itself: Here the CDR3 omits its conserved ending phenylalanine or tryptophan, so a read error is the likely source. This sequence joins TRBV12-3 or TRBV12-4 and TRBJ2-5, with a weak D call TRBD2 (7 bases). The CDR3 loop spans 14 amino acids. Trimming left V 3 bases short and J 5 bases short, with 13 bases between. In nucleotides, the CDR3 is TGTGCCAGCAGTTTGGGGGGGCGAGGGGAGACCCAGTACTCT. Amino acid sequence: CASSLGGRGETQYS.

V is TRBV20-1 and J is TRBJ2-4, with 14 nucleotides matching TRBD2. With the DNA end fitting TRBJ2-7 better, the J assignment may be wrong. Looked up from germline, CDR1 is DFQATT and CDR2 is SNEGSKA (reference sequence). This CDR3 region has 15 residues. CDR3 residues: CSASPSGLAGDEQYF. The CDR3, as DNA: TGCAGTGCTAGTCCCTCGGGACTAGCGGGAGACGAGCAGTACTTC.

This clonotype was counted many times. V usage is TRBV7-2 and J usage is TRBJ2-5; TRBD1 matches at 8 bases. The CDR3 consists of 14 residues. J was trimmed by 4 bases and V by 6 bases; bases with no gene match: 7. Germline CDR1 and CDR2: SGHTA and FQGNSA. CDR3 residues: CASSLTGVRETQYF. CDR3 DNA sequence: TGTGCCAGCAGTTTGACAGGGGTGAGAGAGACCCAGTACTTC.

The genes are TRBV10-3 and TRBJ2-7; a weak D match, TRBD1 (6 bases). CDR1 and CDR2 (germline): ENHRY, SYGVKD. V lost 7 bases and J 0 bases, leaving 16 bases between the germline ends. The CDR3 is 15 amino acids. The CDR3 reads CAINPGGQTSYEQYF. CDR3 DNA sequence: TGTGCCATCAATCCCGGAGGACAGACCTCCTACGAGCAGTACTTC.

The J gene is TRBJ1-2, the V gene TRBV12-3 or TRBV12-4; D is perhaps TRBD1 (5 bases). There are 14 residues in the CDR3. The V end was cut by 6 bases, the J end by 3 bases, with 14 bases between. Here the CDR3 reads CASSMSGLDYGYTF. The DNA for the CDR3 is TGTGCCAGCAGCATGTCGGGGCTCGACTATGGCTACACCTTC.

V is TRBV28 and J is TRBJ2-3; 8 bases are shared with TRBD2. Germline V lookup: CDR1 MDHEN, CDR2 SYDVKM. The V gene end was trimmed by 5 bases and the J gene end by 2 bases; junction bases not matched to a gene: 6. This CDR3 is built from 15 residues. The CDR3 reads CASSGLAGFTDTQYF. The CDR3 DNA is TGTGCCAGCAGTGGCTTAGCGGGATTCACAGATACGCAGTATTTT.

The rearrangement joins TRBV29-1 to TRBJ2-1; 9 bases are a match to TRBD1. This CDR3 region has 14 residues. Losses at the gene ends were 3 bases for V and 7 bases for J; bases not matched to a gene: 7. Germline V gene data show CDR1 as SQVTM and CDR2 as ANQGSEA. CDR3 bases: TGCAGCGTTGAGCCGGGACAGGGTGTAAATGAGCAGTTCTTC. Translation gives CSVEPGQGVNEQFF.

This chain links TRBV20-1 with TRBJ2-7; D gene uncertain. V was shortened by 4 bases and J by 9 bases, with 22 bases between the two germline ends. The CDR3 runs 14 residues. CDR1 and CDR2 (germline): DFQATT, SNEGSKA (reference sequence). CDR3 amino acids: CSATPAQPNDGQYF. Written as DNA, the CDR3 is TGCAGTGCTACCCCCGCCCAGCCGAACGATGGGCAGTACTTC.

This clonotype has a handful of counts. CDR3 amino acids: CASSLAGDRAHEQYF. The DNA for the CDR3 is TGTGCCAGCAGCTTAGCGGGGGACAGGGCTCACGAGCAGTACTTC. This chain links TRBV7-8 with TRBJ2-7, with 9 bases that match TRBD1. Per the germline V gene, CDR1 is SGHVS and CDR2 is FQNEAQ. This CDR3 region has 15 residues. V dropped 0 bases and J dropped 5; count of bases not matched to a gene: 5.

In this sample, this clonotype turned up a few times. J is TRBJ2-5 and V is TRBV11-2; 10 bases fit TRBD1. J lost 5 bases, V lost 3 bases, and 6 bases had no gene match. The germline CDR1 and CDR2 sequences are SGHAT and FQNNGV. The CDR3 is 15 residues long. The CDR3 region is CASSFGTGVVETQYF. The DNA of the CDR3 is TGTGCCAGCAGCTTCGGGACAGGGGTTGTTGAGACCCAGTACTTC.

This clonotype was recorded a few times. The J gene is TRBJ2-1, the V gene TRBV21-1; the table's D gene call, TRBD1, was not cross checked with the DNA. TRBV21-1 is an annotated pseudogene. The CDR3 loop spans 18 amino acids. The CDR3 coding sequence is TGTGCCAGCAGCTTAAAATTCTTAACTCCCCCGATCGTCACTGAGCAGTTCTTC. This gives the protein CASSLKFLTPPIVTEQFF.

The genes are TRBV20-1 and TRBJ2-7; D is perhaps TRBD1 (6 bases). Germline-derived CDR1 and CDR2 are DFQATT and SNEGSKA (reference sequence). Deletions cut 3 bases from V and 4 bases from J, with 13 bases between. The CDR3 loop spans 13 amino acids. The CDR3 here is CSARVVTGYEQYF. The CDR3 DNA sequence: TGCAGTGCTAGGGTAGTCACAGGGTACGAGCAGTACTTC.

The V and J genes are TRBV5-1 and TRBJ2-1; D may be TRBD1 or TRBD2 (5 bases each). The germline CDR1 and CDR2 sequences are SGHRS and YFSETQ. This CDR3 comprises 14 residues. Trimming pared 4 bases from V and 0 bases from J, leaving 8 bases between. The CDR3: CASSGDPSYNEQFF. The CDR3 nucleotides are TGCGCCAGCAGCGGGGACCCCTCCTACAATGAGCAGTTCTTC. The whole variable domain, filled in from reference TRBV5-1 and TRBJ2-1, reads KAGVTQTPRYLIKTRGQQVTLSCSPISGHRSVSWYQQTPGQGLQFLFEYFSETQRNKGNFPGRFSGRQFSNSRSEMNVSTLELGDSALYLCASSGDPSYNEQFFGPGTRLTVL.

The table lists this clonotype with a few counts. This chain links TRBV5-6 with TRBJ1-5, with 9 nucleotides matching TRBD1. Unmatched junction bases numbered 7, after V lost 5 bases and J lost 7 bases. CDR3 size: 14 residues. CDR1 and CDR2 from the germline V gene are SGHDT and YYEEEE. The CDR3 DNA follows: TGTGCCAGCAGTCAGGACAGGGGACGACAGCCCCAGCATTTT. This codes for CASSQDRGRQPQHF.

The chain is built from TRBV15 and TRBJ2-7; 7 bases line up with TRBD1. CDR1 is LNHNV, CDR2 YYDKDF, per germline (reference sequence). This CDR3 comprises 16 residues. With 1 base clipped from V and 3 bases from J, the junction kept 9 bases outside the gene matches. CDR3 region: CATSRGVAGGRYEQYF. CDR3 nucleotides: TGTGCCACCAGCAGAGGGGTTGCAGGGGGACGCTACGAGCAGTACTTC.

The chain recombines TRBV28 with TRBJ2-3; D might be TRBD1 or TRBD2, each matching 6 bases. This CDR3 contains 16 residues. Trimming took off 4 bases at V and 4 bases at J, with 18 bases between the two ends. Germline V gene data show CDR1 as MDHEN and CDR2 as SYDVKM. The CDR3 DNA reads as TGTGCCAGCAGTTCTAACGGGGGTGAGGGGGCAGATACGCAGTATTTT. It codes for CASSSNGGEGADTQYF. Drawing the rest from reference TRBV28 and TRBJ2-3, the complete variable domain is DVKVTQSSRYLVKRTGEKVFLECVQDMDHENMFWYRQDPGLGLRLIYFSYDVKMKEKGDIPEGYSVSREKKERFSLILESASTNQTSMYLCASSSNGGEGADTQYFGPGTRLTVL.

The V gene is TRBV15, the J gene TRBJ2-7; D perhaps matches TRBD1 (5 bases). Trimming removed 3 bases at V and 0 bases at J, with 12 bases between. The germline CDR1 and CDR2 sequences are LNHNV and YYDKDF (reference sequence). The CDR3 has 15 amino acids. The CDR3 spells CATSRACDSSYEQYF. DNA for the CDR3: TGTGCCACCAGCAGGGCCTGTGACAGCTCCTACGAGCAGTACTTC.

The CDR3 nucleotides read TGTGCCAGCAGGGGGGGGGCCCGGGGAGGGGATAATGAGCAGTTCTTC. It translates to CASRGGARGGDNEQFF. The genes are TRBV6-1 and TRBJ2-1, with a tentative D call TRBD2 (7 bases). This CDR3 spans 16 amino acids. The germline CDR1 and CDR2 sequences are MNHNS and SASEGT. V was clipped by 6 bases and J by 7 bases, with 22 bases between them.

This clonotype was detected only a few times. The rearrangement uses TRBV3-1 and TRBJ2-5, with D possibly being TRBD2 (6 bases). The J call is uncertain, as TRBJ2-7 better fits the DNA end. The CDR3 contains 15 residues. From germline, CDR1 is LGHDT and CDR2 YNNKEL (reference sequence). CDR3 nucleotides: TGTGCCAGCAGCCCAATCCAACGCGGAGGGTACGAGCAGTACTTC. Translated, it gives CASSPIQRGGYEQYF.

The chain couples TRBV29-1 to TRBJ2-7; D is ambiguous. The CDR3 has 13 residues. Trimming shortened V by 3 bases and J by 3 bases, and 12 bases separated the two germline ends. CDR1 and CDR2 (germline): SQVTM, ANQGSEA. The CDR3, as DNA: TGCAGCGTTGACGGTCCCAGTGGCTACGAGCAGTACTTC. Its translation: CSVDGPSGYEQYF.

This clonotype was detected once. V gene TRBV28 combines with J gene TRBJ2-6, with a tentative D call TRBD1 (6 bases). The CDR3 has 19 amino acids. Germline V gene data show CDR1 as MDHEN and CDR2 as SYDVKM. The V end was cut by 8 bases, the J end by 4 bases, with 27 bases between. CDR3 in amino acids: CASLEGDLLAQGGANVLTF. As DNA, the CDR3 is TGTGCCAGCCTCGAGGGGGATCTTTTAGCACAGGGAGGGGCCAACGTCCTGACTTTC.

The chain has TRBV3-1 and TRBJ2-7, with TRBD2 identical over 14 bases. CDR1 LGHDT and CDR2 YNNKEL come from the germline V gene (reference sequence). V was pared by 7 bases and J by 2 bases, with 4 bases of the junction left unmatched. This CDR3 spans 15 amino acids. CDR3 sequence: CASNMGLAGAYEQYF. The CDR3 DNA sequence: TGTGCCAGCAACATGGGACTAGCGGGGGCCTACGAGCAGTACTTC.

This clonotype was found a few times. This chain joins TRBV6-5 and TRBJ2-4; 9 bases align to TRBD1. The J call may be incorrect, as the DNA end agrees better with TRBJ2-7. This CDR3 contains 15 residues. From germline, CDR1 is MNHEY and CDR2 SVGAGI. The CDR3 nucleotides are TGTGCCAGCAGTTTAACTCCGGGACAGGGCACCGAGCAGTACTTC. It translates to CASSLTPGQGTEQYF.

CDR3: CASSGATEYEQYF. As DNA, the CDR3 is TGTGCCAGCAGCGGAGCCACAGAATACGAGCAGTACTTC. The chain joins TRBV9 to TRBJ2-7; D is unclear. V was cut by 3 bases and J by 4 bases, with 11 bases left in between. The CDR3 length is 13 residues. Germline CDR1 is SGDLS and CDR2 is YYNGEE.

This chain links TRBV12-3 or TRBV12-4 with TRBJ2-1, with TRBD1 as a possible D gene (5 bases). The V end was cut by 5 bases, the J end by 5 bases, with 16 bases between. The CDR3 has 15 residues. For the CDR3, the DNA is TGTGCCAGCAGTCCAAGGGGTCAAGGCAACAATGAGCAGTTCTTC. It yields the protein CASSPRGQGNNEQFF.

The J gene is TRBJ2-2, the V gene TRBV2, with 11 bases that match TRBD1. The CDR3 runs 16 residues. The trim removed 6 bases at V and 7 bases at J, leaving 10 bases unmatched. The germline gives CDR1 SNHLY, CDR2 FYNNEI. CDR3 sequence (DNA): TGTGCCAGCAGAGAAACCGGGACAGGGGGTATCGGGGAGCTGTTTTTT. Protein: CASRETGTGGIGELFF.

V usage is TRBV20-1 and J usage is TRBJ2-4; possibly TRBD1 or TRBD2 for D (7 bases each). The length of the CDR3 is 13 residues. In germline, CDR1 is DFQATT, CDR2 SNEGSKA (reference sequence). Trimming stripped 4 bases from V and 7 bases from J, with 14 bases between. CDR3 DNA sequence: TGCAGTGCTACACAGGGGAGGGTGAACATTCAGTACTTC. This encodes CSATQGRVNIQYF.

This clonotype was observed a single time. The chain links TRBV11-2 to TRBJ2-7; no definite D call. Trimming removed 1 base at V and 6 bases at J, with 13 bases between. Germline loops: CDR1 SGHAT, CDR2 FQNNGV. This CDR3 comprises 14 residues. The CDR3 here is CASSLGGSQGEQYF. The CDR3 DNA reads as TGTGCCAGCAGCTTAGGCGGTAGCCAAGGCGAGCAGTACTTC. Drawing the rest from reference TRBV11-2 and TRBJ2-7, the complete variable domain is EAGVAQSPRYKIIEKRQSVAFWCNPISGHATLYWYQQILGQGPKLLIQFQNNGVVDDSQLPKDRFSAERLKGVDSTLKIQPAKLEDSAVYLCASSLGGSQGEQYFGPGTRLTVT.

The genes are TRBV20-1 and TRBJ2-7; 7 bases are a match to TRBD1. The CDR3 extends over 13 amino acids. In germline, CDR1 is DFQATT, CDR2 SNEGSKA (reference sequence). V dropped 6 bases and J dropped 1; count of bases not matched to a gene: 6. CDR3 residues: CSARDSRSYEQYF. The CDR3, as DNA: TGCAGTGCAAGGGACAGTCGATCCTACGAGCAGTACTTC.